Sequencing of this T cell receptor beta chain was carried out in a study of blood T cell repertoires in COVID-19. Measured with immunoSEQ multiplex PCR; TCRdb has only the in-frame clones, and not every one. Altogether approximately 64,000 clones are present, approximately 90% being singletons, with the ten largest covering roughly 3.5%. From germline, CDR1 is KGHSH and CDR2 LQKENI. The CDR3 runs 13 residues. V was cut by 4 bases and J by 5 bases, with 9 bases left in between. This sequence joins TRBV18 and TRBJ2-1; the D gene is possibly TRBD1 (6 bases). Sequencing used peripheral blood. The TCR sequence derives from a man aged 65 to 79 with acute or convalescent COVID-19. CDR3 protein: CASSRTVDNEQFF. Written as DNA, the CDR3 is TGTGCCAGCTCACGGACAGTTGACAATGAGCAGTTCTTC.